These T cell receptor beta chains were read from a single sample in a study of blood T cell repertoires in COVID-19. Clones were read by immunoSEQ multiplex PCR, and TCRdb kept only the in-frame ones, dropping some. The sample has fewer than 200,000 clones; roughly 80% are singletons. The sample taken for sequencing was peripheral blood. These receptors were collected from a woman at least 80 years old with COVID-19, enrolled during active disease. Both conserved end residues are part of each CDR3. The D gene is left open where the match is weak. Only some rows state a clone size, as once, few, many or a class for expanded clones.

D gene	V gene	J gene	clone size	CDR3 protein	CDR3 DNA
TRBD1	TRBV5-5	TRBJ1-1	.	CASSGQGGSNTEAFF	TGTGCCAGCAGCGGACAGGGGGGTTCGAACACTGAAGCTTTCTTT
TRBD1	TRBV30	TRBJ1-3	.	CAWSLRDRGNLAAAGNTIYF	TGTGCCTGGAGTCTGAGGGACAGGGGTAATTTGGCCGCTGCCGGAAACACCATATATTTT
TRBD2	TRBV19	TRBJ2-1	.	CASSIDGGGYNEQFF	TGTGCCAGTAGTATAGATGGGGGGGGATACAATGAGCAGTTCTTC
TRBD1	TRBV11-3	TRBJ1-2	few	CASSLDRQGANGYTF	TGTGCCAGCAGCTTAGATCGACAGGGGGCGAATGGCTACACCTTC
TRBD1	TRBV5-4	TRBJ2-5	.	CASSLQGIQETQYF	TGTGCCAGCAGCCTACAGGGGATCCAAGAGACCCAGTACTTC
.	TRBV5-6	TRBJ2-7	.	CASSWALYEQYF	TGTGCCAGCAGCTGGGCCCTCTACGAGCAGTACTTC
.	TRBV7-9	TRBJ1-1	.	CASSSVTGNTEAFF	TGTGCCAGCAGCTCAGTGACAGGGAACACTGAAGCTTTCTTT
.	TRBV2	TRBJ1-2	.	CASSPYSFGYTF	TGTGCCAGCAGCCCCTACAGTTTTGGCTACACCTTC
.	TRBV5-4	TRBJ1-6	.	CASSLWGDNSPLHF	TGTGCCAGCAGCTTGTGGGGGGATAATTCACCCCTCCACTTT
TRBD1	TRBV2	TRBJ1-5	.	CASRGRQGDQPQHF	TGTGCCAGCAGGGGTCGACAGGGGGATCAGCCCCAGCATTTT
.	TRBV4-1	TRBJ1-1	.	CASSLRGSMSSTEAFF	TGCGCCAGCAGCCTACGTGGTTCGATGAGCTCTACTGAAGCTTTCTTT
.	TRBV27	TRBJ2-2	.	CASSFSGAANTGELFF	TGTGCCAGCAGTTTTTCAGGGGCCGCGAACACCGGGGAGCTGTTTTTT
TRBD2	TRBV24-1	TRBJ2-1	.	CATSDLSGEKNEQFF	TGTGCCACCAGTGATCTTAGCGGGGAAAAAAATGAGCAGTTCTTC
TRBD1	TRBV11-3	TRBJ2-1	.	CASSPSRGQVEYNEQFF	TGTGCCAGCAGCCCTTCGAGGGGACAGGTTGAGTACAATGAGCAGTTCTTC
TRBD1	TRBV5-4	TRBJ2-7	.	CASSLGQGRTYEQYF	TGTGCCAGCAGCTTGGGACAGGGGCGTACCTACGAGCAGTACTTC
.	TRBV28	TRBJ1-3	.	CASSLWVKGVGNTIYF	TGTGCCAGCAGTTTATGGGTTAAGGGGGTAGGAAACACCATATATTTT
.	TRBV7-2	TRBJ2-7	.	CASSLEQHSYEQYF	TGTGCCAGCAGCTTAGAACAGCACTCCTACGAGCAGTACTTC
.	TRBV29-1	TRBJ2-2	.	CSVGSGSGELFF	TGCAGCGTTGGAAGCGGGTCCGGGGAGCTGTTTTTT
.	TRBV20-1	TRBJ1-1	.	CSASRGNTEAFF	TGCAGTGCTAGTAGGGGCAACACTGAAGCTTTCTTT
TRBD1	TRBV2	TRBJ1-6	.	CASSAAGGNNSPLHF	TGTGCCAGCAGTGCGGCAGGGGGCAATAATTCACCCCTCCACTTT